What follows describes a single T cell receptor (beta chain). The antigen remains unidentified. Profiling relied on immunoSEQ multiplex PCR, and the TCRdb table lists in-frame clones only, not all of them. The data hold roughly 49,000 clones, with more than 85% observed a single time. The entry originates in a study of lymphopenia after photon versus proton radiotherapy. CDR1 is LNHDA, CDR2 SQIVND, per germline (reference sequence). V was pared by 7 bases and J by 4 bases, with 8 bases between. The CDR3 has 11 residues. Study outcomes and limitations: In patients who died, overall survival fell as post-nadir TCR diversity dropped more.

The sample here was peripheral blood, taken from a patient treated with photon-based radiotherapy. The chain links TRBV19 to TRBJ2-7, with no clear D. The receptor was isolated from a woman aged 40 to 55 with cholangiocarcinoma. In DNA form, the CDR3 reads TGTGCCAGTATCAAGTCATACGAGCAGTACTTC. Amino acid sequence: CASIKSYEQYF.